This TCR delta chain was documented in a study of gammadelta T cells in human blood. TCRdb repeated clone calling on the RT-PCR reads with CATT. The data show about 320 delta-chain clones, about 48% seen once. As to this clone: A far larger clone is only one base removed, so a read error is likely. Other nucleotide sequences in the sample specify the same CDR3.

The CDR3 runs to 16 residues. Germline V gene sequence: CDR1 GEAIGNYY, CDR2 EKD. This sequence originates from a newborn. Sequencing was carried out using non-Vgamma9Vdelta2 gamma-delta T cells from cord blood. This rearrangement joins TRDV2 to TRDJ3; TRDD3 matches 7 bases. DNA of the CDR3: TGTGCCTGTGACTGGGGGAGCTCCTGGGACACACGACAGATGTTTTTC. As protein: CACDWGSSWDTRQMFF.